Reported below is one T cell receptor beta chain. Antigen specificity is unknown. This sample is part of a study of T cells in Graves' hyperthyroidism and ophthalmopathy. Study summary: Peripheral blood draws took place at initial diagnosis, ahead of any treatment.

Graves' hyperthyroidism showing no ophthalmopathy progression within 18 months was considered stable. Trimming removed 0 bases at V and 2 bases at J, with 13 bases between. The germline V gene encodes CDR1 LGHNT and CDR2 FRNRAP. This CDR3 spans 16 amino acids. Researchers amplified the TCR beta CDR3 regions from RNA transcripts. The HTBI primer set was used in a first-round RT-PCR of the TCR CDR3. A single record per CDR3 protein comes from TCRdb applying MiXCR to the multiplex PCR reads. Among roughly 510,000 distinct CDR3 sequences listed, less than 25% were seen once. Whole-study findings and limits: Most expanded thyroid clonotypes above 0.001 recurred in blood.

This sequence originates from a man between 18 and 35 years old with Graves' hyperthyroidism. Sequencing was done on a sample of blood. The chain carries TRBV12-5 and TRBJ1-1; the D is unclear. CDR3 region: CASGLVLVRSNTEAFF. The DNA for the CDR3 is TGTGCTAGTGGTTTGGTCCTAGTGAGGAGTAACACTGAAGCTTTCTTT.